The sequence of this T cell receptor beta chain was determined in a study of blood T cell repertoires in COVID-19. The protocol was immunoSEQ multiplex PCR, while the TCRdb copy is restricted to in-frame clones and leaves out a portion. The sample contains almost 350,000 clones, around nine tenths of which appear only once. The junction had 1 base not matched to a gene; V was cut back by 1 base and J by 2 bases. CDR1 and CDR2 (germline): LNHDA, SQIVND (reference sequence). The CDR3 is 15 residues long. This TCR was sampled from a woman in her twenties or thirties who had been exposed to COVID-19. The sample was PBMCs or T cells enriched from blood (not recorded which). The chain joins TRBV19 to TRBJ2-1, with TRBD1 matching 8 bases. CDR3 bases: TGTGCCAGTAGTATAGTGGACAGGGCCTACAATGAGCAGTTCTTC. Translation gives CASSIVDRAYNEQFF.